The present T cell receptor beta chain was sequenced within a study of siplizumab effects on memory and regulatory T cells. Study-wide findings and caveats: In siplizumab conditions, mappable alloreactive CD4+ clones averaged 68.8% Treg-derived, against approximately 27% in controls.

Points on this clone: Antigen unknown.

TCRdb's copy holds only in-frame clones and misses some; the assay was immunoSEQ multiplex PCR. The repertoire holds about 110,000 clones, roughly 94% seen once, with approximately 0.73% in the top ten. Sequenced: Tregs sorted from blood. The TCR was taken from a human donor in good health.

This CDR3 is CATLSLKWFTEAFF. DNA for the CDR3: TGTGCCACCCTATCGTTAAAGTGGTTCACTGAAGCTTTCTTT. The chain employs TRBV6-1 and TRBJ1-1, with D unclear. Trimming took off 10 bases at V and 4 bases at J, with 19 bases between the two ends. Germline assignment: CDR1 MNHNS and CDR2 SASEGT. The CDR3 extends over 14 amino acids.